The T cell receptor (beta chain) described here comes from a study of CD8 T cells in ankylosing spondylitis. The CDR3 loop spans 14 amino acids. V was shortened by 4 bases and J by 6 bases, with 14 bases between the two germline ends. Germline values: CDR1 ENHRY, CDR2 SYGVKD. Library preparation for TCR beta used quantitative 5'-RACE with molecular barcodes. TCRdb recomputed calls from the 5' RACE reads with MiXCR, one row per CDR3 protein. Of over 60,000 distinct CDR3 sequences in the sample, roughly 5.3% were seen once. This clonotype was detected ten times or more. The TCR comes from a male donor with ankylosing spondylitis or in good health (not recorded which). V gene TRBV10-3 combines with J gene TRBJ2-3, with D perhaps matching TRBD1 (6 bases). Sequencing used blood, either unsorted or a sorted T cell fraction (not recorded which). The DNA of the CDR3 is TGTGCCATCAGTGCCGAGTCAGGGGCGGATACGCAGTATTTT. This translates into CAISAESGADTQYF.